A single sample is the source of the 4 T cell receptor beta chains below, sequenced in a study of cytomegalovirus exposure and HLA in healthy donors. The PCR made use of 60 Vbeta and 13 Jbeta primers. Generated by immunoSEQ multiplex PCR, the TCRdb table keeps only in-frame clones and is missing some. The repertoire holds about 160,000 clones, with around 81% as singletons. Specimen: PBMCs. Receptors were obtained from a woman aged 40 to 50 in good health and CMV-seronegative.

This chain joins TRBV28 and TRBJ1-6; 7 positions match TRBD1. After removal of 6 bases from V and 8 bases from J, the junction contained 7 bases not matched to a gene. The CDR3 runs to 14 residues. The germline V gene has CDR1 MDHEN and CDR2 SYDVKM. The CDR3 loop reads CASSRGTAYSPLHF. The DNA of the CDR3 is TGTGCCAGCAGCCGGGGGACAGCATATTCACCCCTCCACTTT. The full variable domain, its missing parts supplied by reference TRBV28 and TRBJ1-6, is DVKVTQSSRYLVKRTGEKVFLECVQDMDHENMFWYRQDPGLGLRLIYFSYDVKMKEKGDIPEGYSVSREKKERFSLILESASTNQTSMYLCASSRGTAYSPLHFGNGTRLTVT.

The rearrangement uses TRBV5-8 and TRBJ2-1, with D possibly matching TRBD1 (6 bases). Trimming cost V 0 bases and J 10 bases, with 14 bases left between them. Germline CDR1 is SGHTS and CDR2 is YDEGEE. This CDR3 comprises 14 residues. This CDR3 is CASSLEPGVREQFF. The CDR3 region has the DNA TGTGCCAGCAGCTTGGAGCCAGGGGTCAGGGAGCAGTTCTTC.

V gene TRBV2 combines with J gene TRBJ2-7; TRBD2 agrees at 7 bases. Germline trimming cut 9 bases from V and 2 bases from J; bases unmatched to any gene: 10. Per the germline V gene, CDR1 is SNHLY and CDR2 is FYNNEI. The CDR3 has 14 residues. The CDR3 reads CARGGEGTTYEQYF. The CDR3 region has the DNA TGTGCCAGGGGGGGGGAGGGAACCACCTACGAGCAGTACTTC.

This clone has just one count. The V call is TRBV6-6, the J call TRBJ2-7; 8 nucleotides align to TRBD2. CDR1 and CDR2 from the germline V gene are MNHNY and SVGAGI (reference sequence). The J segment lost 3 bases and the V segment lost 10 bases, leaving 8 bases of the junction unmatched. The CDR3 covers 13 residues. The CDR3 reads CATGTSSSYEQYF. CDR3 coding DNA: TGTGCCACCGGGACTAGTAGTAGCTACGAGCAGTACTTC.